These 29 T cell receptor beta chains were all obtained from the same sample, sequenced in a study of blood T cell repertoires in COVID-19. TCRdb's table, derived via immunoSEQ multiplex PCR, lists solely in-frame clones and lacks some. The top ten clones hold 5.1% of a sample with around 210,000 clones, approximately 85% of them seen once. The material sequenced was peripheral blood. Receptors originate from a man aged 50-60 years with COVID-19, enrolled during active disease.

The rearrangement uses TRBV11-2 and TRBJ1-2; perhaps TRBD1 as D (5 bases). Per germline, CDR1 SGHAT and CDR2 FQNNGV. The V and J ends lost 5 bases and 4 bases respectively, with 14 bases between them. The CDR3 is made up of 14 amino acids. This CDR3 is CASSRGTVLYGYTF. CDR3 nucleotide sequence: TGTGCCAGCAGCAGGGGTACAGTGCTCTATGGCTACACCTTC.

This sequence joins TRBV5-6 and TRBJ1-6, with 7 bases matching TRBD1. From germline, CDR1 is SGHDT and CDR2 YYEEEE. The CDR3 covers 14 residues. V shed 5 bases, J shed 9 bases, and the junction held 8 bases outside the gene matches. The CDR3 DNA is TGTGCCAGCAGAACCCGGGACAGTAGTTCACCCCTCCACTTT. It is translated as CASRTRDSSSPLHF.

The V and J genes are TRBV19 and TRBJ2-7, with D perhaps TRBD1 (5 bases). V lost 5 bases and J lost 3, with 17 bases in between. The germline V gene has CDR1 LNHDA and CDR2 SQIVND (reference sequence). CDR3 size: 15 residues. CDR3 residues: CASSLKKQGFYEQYF. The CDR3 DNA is TGTGCCAGTAGTTTAAAAAAGCAGGGATTCTACGAGCAGTACTTC. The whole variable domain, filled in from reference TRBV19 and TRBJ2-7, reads DGGITQSPKYLFRKEGQNVTLSCEQNLNHDAMYWYRQDPGQGLRLIYYSQIVNDFQKGDIAEGYSVSREKKESFPLTVTSAQKNPTAFYLCASSLKKQGFYEQYFGPGTRLTVT.

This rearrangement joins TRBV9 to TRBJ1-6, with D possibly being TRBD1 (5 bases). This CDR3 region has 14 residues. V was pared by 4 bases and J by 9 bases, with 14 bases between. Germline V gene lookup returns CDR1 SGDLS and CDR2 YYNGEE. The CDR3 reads CASSTPGLSSPLHF. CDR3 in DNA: TGTGCCAGCAGCACTCCAGGGTTAAGTTCACCCCTCCACTTT. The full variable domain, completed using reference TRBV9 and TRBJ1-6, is DSGVTQTPKHLITATGQRVTLRCSPRSGDLSVYWYQQSLDQGLQFLIQYYNGEERAKGNILERFSAQQFPDLHSELNLSSLELGDSALYFCASSTPGLSSPLHFGNGTRLTVT.

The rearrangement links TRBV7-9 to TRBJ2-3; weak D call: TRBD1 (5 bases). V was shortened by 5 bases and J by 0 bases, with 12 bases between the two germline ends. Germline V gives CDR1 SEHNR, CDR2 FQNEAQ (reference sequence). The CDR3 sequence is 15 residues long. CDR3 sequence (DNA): TGTGCCAGCAGCCAATTCCGGACAAGCACAGATACGCAGTATTTT. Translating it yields CASSQFRTSTDTQYF.

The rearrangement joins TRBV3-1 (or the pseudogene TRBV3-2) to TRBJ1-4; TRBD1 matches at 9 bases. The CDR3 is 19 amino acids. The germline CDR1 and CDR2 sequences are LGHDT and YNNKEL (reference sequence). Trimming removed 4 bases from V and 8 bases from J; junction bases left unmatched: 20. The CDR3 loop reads CASSPRDRVLWGGIEKLFF. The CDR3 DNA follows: TGTGCCAGCAGCCCCCGGGACAGGGTTTTGTGGGGGGGAATCGAAAAACTGTTTTTT.

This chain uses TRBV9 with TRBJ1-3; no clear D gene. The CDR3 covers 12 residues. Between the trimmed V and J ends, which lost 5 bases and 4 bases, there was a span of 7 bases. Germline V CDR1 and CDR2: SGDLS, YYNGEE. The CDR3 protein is CASSTYGNTIYF. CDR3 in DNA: TGTGCCAGCAGTACCTACGGAAACACCATATATTTT.

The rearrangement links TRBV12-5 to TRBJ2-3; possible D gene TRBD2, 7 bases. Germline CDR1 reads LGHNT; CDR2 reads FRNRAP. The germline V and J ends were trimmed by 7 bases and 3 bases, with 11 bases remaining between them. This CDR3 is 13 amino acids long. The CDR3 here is CASARGATDTQYF. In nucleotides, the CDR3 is TGTGCTAGTGCCCGGGGGGCAACAGATACGCAGTATTTT. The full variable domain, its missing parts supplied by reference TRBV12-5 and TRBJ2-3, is DARVTQTPRHKVTEMGQEVTMRCQPILGHNTVFWYRQTMMQGLELLAYFRNRAPLDDSGMPKDRFSAEMPDATLATLKIQPSEPRDSAVYFCASARGATDTQYFGPGTRLTVL.

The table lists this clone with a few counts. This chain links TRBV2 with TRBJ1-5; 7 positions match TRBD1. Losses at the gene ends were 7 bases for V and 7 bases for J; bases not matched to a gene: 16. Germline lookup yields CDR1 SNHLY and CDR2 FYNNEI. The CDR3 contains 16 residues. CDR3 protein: CASTPGPLQGSQPQHF. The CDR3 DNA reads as TGTGCCAGCACCCCAGGACCCTTACAGGGGAGCCAGCCCCAGCATTTT.

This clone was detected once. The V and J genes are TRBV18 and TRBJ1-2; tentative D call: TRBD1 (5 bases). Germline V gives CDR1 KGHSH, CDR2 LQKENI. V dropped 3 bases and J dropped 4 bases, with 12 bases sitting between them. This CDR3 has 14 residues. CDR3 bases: TGTGCCAGCTCACCCCAGGGTGTAGGCTATGGCTACACCTTC. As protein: CASSPQGVGYGYTF.

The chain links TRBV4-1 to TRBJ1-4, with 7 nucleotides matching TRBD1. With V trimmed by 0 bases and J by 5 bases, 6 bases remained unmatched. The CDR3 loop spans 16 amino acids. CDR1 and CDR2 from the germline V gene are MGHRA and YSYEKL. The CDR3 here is CASSQEPTGKNEKLFF. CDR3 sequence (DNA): TGCGCCAGCAGCCAAGAGCCGACAGGGAAAAATGAAAAACTGTTTTTT.

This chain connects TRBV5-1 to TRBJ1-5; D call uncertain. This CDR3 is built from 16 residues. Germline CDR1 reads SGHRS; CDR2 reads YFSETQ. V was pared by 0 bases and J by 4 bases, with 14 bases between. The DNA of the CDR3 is TGCGCCAGCAGCTTGGCTGTGGGTGAGGAAAATCAGCCCCAGCATTTT. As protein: CASSLAVGEENQPQHF.

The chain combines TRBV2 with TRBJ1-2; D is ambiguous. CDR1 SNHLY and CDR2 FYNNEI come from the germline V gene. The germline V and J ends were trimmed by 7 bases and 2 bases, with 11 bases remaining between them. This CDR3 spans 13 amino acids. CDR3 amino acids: CASNEPVNYGYTF. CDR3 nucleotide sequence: TGTGCCAGCAATGAGCCAGTCAACTATGGCTACACCTTC.

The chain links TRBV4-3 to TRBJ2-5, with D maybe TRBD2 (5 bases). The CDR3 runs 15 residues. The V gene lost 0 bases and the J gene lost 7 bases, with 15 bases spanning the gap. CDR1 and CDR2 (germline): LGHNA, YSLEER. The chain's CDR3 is CASSQDRSTGRTQYF. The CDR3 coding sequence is TGCGCCAGCAGCCAAGATCGTTCAACTGGGAGGACCCAGTACTTC.

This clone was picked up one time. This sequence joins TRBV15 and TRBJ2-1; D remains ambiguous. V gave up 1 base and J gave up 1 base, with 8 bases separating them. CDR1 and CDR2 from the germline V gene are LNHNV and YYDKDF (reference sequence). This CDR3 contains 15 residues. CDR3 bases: TGTGCCACCAGCAGAGTGCCGGGTTCCTACAATGAGCAGTTCTTC. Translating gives CATSRVPGSYNEQFF.

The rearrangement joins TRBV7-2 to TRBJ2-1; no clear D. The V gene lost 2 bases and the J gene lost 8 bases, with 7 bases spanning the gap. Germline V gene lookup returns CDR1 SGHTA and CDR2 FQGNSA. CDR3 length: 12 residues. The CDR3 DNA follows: TGTGCCAGCAGCTTAAACCGGGATGAGCAGTTCTTC. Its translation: CASSLNRDEQFF.

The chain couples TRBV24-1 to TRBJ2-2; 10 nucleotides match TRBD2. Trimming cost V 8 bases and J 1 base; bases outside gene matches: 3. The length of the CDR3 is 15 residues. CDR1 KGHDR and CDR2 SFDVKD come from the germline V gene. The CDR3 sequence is CATMASGGNTGELFF. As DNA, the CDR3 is TGTGCCACCATGGCTAGCGGGGGGAACACCGGGGAGCTGTTTTTT.

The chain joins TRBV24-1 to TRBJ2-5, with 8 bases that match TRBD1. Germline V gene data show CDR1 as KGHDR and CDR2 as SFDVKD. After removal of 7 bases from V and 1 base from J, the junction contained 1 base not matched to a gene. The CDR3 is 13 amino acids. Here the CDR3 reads CATRGQVQETQYF. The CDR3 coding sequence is TGTGCCACCAGGGGACAGGTCCAAGAGACCCAGTACTTC.

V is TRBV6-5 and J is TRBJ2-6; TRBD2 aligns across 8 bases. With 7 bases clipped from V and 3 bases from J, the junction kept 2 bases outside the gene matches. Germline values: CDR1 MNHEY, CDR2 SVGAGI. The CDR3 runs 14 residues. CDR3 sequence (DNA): TGTGCCAGCATCGCGGGAGGTGGGGCCAACGTCCTGACTTTC. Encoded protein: CASIAGGGANVLTF.

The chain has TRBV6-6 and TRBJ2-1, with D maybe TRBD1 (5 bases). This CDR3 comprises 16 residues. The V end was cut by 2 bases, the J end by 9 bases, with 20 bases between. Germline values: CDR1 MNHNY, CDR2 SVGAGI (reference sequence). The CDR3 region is CASSYKGLGLHGEQFF. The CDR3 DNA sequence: TGTGCCAGCAGTTACAAGGGGTTGGGCTTACACGGTGAGCAGTTCTTC.

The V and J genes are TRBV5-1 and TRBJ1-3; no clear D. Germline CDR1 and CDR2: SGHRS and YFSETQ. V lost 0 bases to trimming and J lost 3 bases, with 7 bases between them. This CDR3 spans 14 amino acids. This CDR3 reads CASSLEAVGNTIYF. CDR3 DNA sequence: TGCGCCAGCAGCTTGGAGGCGGTTGGAAACACCATATATTTT.

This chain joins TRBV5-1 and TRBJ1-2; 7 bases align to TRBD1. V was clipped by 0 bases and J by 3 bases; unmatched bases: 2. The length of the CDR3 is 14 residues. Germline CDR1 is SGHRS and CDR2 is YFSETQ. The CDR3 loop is CASSLGQGDYGYTF. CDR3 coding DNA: TGCGCCAGCAGCTTGGGACAGGGAGACTATGGCTACACCTTC.

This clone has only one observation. The CDR3 DNA sequence: TGTGCCAGCAGAAGGCAGGGGGAAAACATTCAGTACTTC. This gives the protein CASRRQGENIQYF. This chain links TRBV25-1 with TRBJ2-4; 7 bases are a match to TRBD1. The germline CDR1 and CDR2 sequences are MGHDK and SYGVNS. After removal of 6 bases from V and 5 bases from J, the junction contained 4 bases not matched to a gene. The CDR3 sequence is 13 residues long.

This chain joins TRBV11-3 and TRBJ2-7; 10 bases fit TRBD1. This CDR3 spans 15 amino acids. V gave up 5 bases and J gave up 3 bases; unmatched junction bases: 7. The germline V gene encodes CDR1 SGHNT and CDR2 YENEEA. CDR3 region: CASSPQTGGLYEQYF. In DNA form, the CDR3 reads TGTGCCAGCAGCCCACAGACAGGGGGCCTCTACGAGCAGTACTTC.

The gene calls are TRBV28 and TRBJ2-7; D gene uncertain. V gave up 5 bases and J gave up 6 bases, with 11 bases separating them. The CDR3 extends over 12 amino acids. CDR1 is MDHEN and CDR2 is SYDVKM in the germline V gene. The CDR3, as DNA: TGTGCCAGCAGTACCAGATTTTTCGAGCAGTACTTC. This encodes CASSTRFFEQYF. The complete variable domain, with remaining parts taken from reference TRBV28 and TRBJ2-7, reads DVKVTQSSRYLVKRTGEKVFLECVQDMDHENMFWYRQDPGLGLRLIYFSYDVKMKEKGDIPEGYSVSREKKERFSLILESASTNQTSMYLCASSTRFFEQYFGPGTRLTVT.

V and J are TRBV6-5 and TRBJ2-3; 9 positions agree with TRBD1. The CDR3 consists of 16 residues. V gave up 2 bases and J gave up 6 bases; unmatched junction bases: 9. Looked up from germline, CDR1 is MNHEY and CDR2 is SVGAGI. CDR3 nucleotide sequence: TGTGCCAGCAGTTACACCGGGACAGGGTCTTTGGATACGCAGTATTTT. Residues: CASSYTGTGSLDTQYF.

CDR3 sequence reads: CASSYRVGGNEQYF. CDR3 nucleotide sequence: TGTGCCAGCAGTTACCGCGTGGGGGGGAACGAGCAGTACTTC. The chain employs TRBV27 and TRBJ2-7; 7 nucleotides align to TRBD2. The CDR3 contains 14 residues. CDR1 and CDR2 (germline): MNHEY, SMNVEV (reference sequence). The trim removed 4 bases at V and 5 bases at J, leaving 8 bases unmatched.

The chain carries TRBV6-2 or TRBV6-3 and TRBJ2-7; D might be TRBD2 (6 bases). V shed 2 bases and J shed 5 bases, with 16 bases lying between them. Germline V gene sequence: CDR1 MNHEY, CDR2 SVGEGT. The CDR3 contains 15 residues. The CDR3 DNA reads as TGTGCCAGCAGTTACCGGGGGACGGCGGGCGACGAGCAGTACTTC. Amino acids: CASSYRGTAGDEQYF.

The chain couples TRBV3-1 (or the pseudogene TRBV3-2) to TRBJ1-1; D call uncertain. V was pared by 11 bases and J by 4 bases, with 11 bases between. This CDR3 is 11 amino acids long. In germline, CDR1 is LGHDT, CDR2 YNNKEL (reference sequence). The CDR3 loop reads CASSYSTEAFF. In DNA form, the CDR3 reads TGTGCCTCCTCATATAGCACTGAAGCTTTCTTT.